This entry lists 31 T cell receptor beta chains sequenced from one sample in a study of tumor T cells in aggressive B-cell lymphoma. Libraries were prepared by immunoSEQ multiplex PCR; TCRdb keeps only in-frame clonotypes and omits some of them. The sample contains 2,600 or so clones, 82% of which appear only once. Source material: tumor tissue. These TCRs come from an adult with diffuse large B cell lymphoma.

The DNA for the CDR3 is TGCGCCAGCAGTGAGTCGAGTACAGGGTTCCGCAATGAGCAGTTCTTC. It encodes CASSESSTGFRNEQFF. V gene TRBV10-1 combines with J gene TRBJ2-1, with a tentative D call TRBD1 (6 bases). The ends were cut back, 0 bases at V and 6 bases at J, with 15 bases in the middle. The germline CDR1 and CDR2 sequences are WNHNN and SYGVQD (reference sequence). The CDR3 has 16 amino acids.

The V call is TRBV4-1, the J call TRBJ1-1; 7 nucleotides align to TRBD1. Trimming removed 4 bases from V and 5 bases from J; junction bases left unmatched: 10. Germline assignment: CDR1 MGHRA and CDR2 YSYEKL. This CDR3 comprises 15 residues. CDR3 sequence (DNA): TGCGCCAGCAGCCGATTAAGGGGGCTGGAAACTGAAGCTTTCTTT. It codes for CASSRLRGLETEAFF.

This clone was observed once. The chain couples TRBV25-1 to TRBJ2-3; maybe TRBD1 (5 bases). There are 14 residues in the CDR3. Germline V gene data show CDR1 as MGHDK and CDR2 as SYGVNS. V was clipped by 0 bases and J by 3 bases, with 7 bases between them. Here the CDR3 DNA reads TGTGCCAGCAGTGAATATCAGGGAACAGATACGCAGTATTTT. Its translation: CASSEYQGTDTQYF. The full variable domain, in which reference TRBV25-1 and TRBJ2-3 provide the parts outside the CDR3, is EADIYQTPRYLVIGTGKKITLECSQTMGHDKMYWYQQDPGMELHLIHYSYGVNSTEKGDLSSESTVSRIRTEHFPLTLESARPSHTSQYLCASSEYQGTDTQYFGPGTRLTVL.

This clone was counted once. One end of the junction does not line up with germline, which may come from a read error. This chain connects TRBV15 to TRBJ2-7, with a possible D match to TRBD2 (5 bases). The CDR3 loop spans 15 amino acids. Per the germline V gene, CDR1 is LNHNV and CDR2 is YYDKDF (reference sequence). The DNA for the CDR3 is TGTGCCACCAACAGAGATTACGAGGAGGCTCGCGAGCAGTACTTC. Protein sequence: CATNRDYEEAREQYF. The full variable domain, completed using reference TRBV15 and TRBJ2-7, is DAMVIQNPRYQVTQFGKPVTLSCSQTLNHNVMYWYQQKSSQAPKLLFHYYDKDFNNEADTPDNFQSRRPNTSFCFLDIRSPGLGDTAMYLCATNRDYEEAREQYFGPGTRLTVT.

J is TRBJ2-2 and V is TRBV5-4; D gene unclear. CDR1 is SGHNT and CDR2 is YYREEE in the germline V gene (reference sequence). The CDR3 is 14 amino acids. V was pared by 10 bases and J by 5 bases, with 18 bases between. The CDR3 loop is CALRNLYSTGELFF. CDR3 sequence (DNA): TGTGCCCTGCGGAACCTTTACTCTACCGGGGAGCTGTTTTTT.

The rearrangement uses TRBV15 and TRBJ2-7; D unresolved. The germline V gene has CDR1 LNHNV and CDR2 YYDKDF (reference sequence). There are 13 residues in the CDR3. V was pared by 0 bases and J by 9 bases, with 12 bases between. The CDR3, as DNA: TGTGCCACCAGCAGAGATTCAGGTTCGTTGCAGTACTTC. It translates to CATSRDSGSLQYF.

In its sample, this clone was seen once. The V and J genes are TRBV4-1 and TRBJ2-1; possible D gene TRBD2, 5 bases. The V end was cut by 3 bases, the J end by 0 bases, with 12 bases between. From germline, CDR1 is MGHRA and CDR2 YSYEKL. This CDR3 comprises 16 residues. CDR3 DNA sequence: TGCGCCAGCAGCCATCCCCCGGGGAGCTCCTACAATGAGCAGTTCTTC. It translates to CASSHPPGSSYNEQFF.

J is TRBJ2-7 and V is TRBV9; 11 bases map to TRBD2. V lost 5 bases, J lost 3 bases, and 7 bases stayed unmatched. From germline, CDR1 is SGDLS and CDR2 YYNGEE. The CDR3 sequence is 15 residues long. Here the CDR3 reads CASSGGTSGLYEQYF. CDR3 nucleotides: TGTGCCAGCAGTGGCGGGACTAGCGGACTCTACGAGCAGTACTTC.

This chain uses TRBV19 with TRBJ2-5; 8 nucleotides line up with TRBD1. Looked up from germline, CDR1 is LNHDA and CDR2 is SQIVND (reference sequence). With V trimmed by 5 bases and J by 4 bases, 6 bases remained unmatched. The CDR3 covers 14 residues. CDR3 bases: TGTGCCAGTAGTTTGAGACAGGGGTCAGAGACCCAGTACTTC. Protein: CASSLRQGSETQYF. The full variable domain, with the rest looked up from reference TRBV19 and TRBJ2-5, is DGGITQSPKYLFRKEGQNVTLSCEQNLNHDAMYWYRQDPGQGLRLIYYSQIVNDFQKGDIAEGYSVSREKKESFPLTVTSAQKNPTAFYLCASSLRQGSETQYFGPGTRLLVL.

The chain has TRBV6-6 and TRBJ1-2, with 7 bases fitting TRBD1. Germline V gives CDR1 MNHNY, CDR2 SVGAGI (reference sequence). The CDR3 runs 14 residues. V shed 6 bases and J 8 bases; nucleotides not matched to a gene: 12. CDR3 residues: CASRDPRGDRGYTF. The CDR3 DNA is TGTGCCAGCAGGGACCCCAGGGGGGATCGGGGCTACACCTTC.

The gene calls are TRBV18 and TRBJ2-5, with 9 bases fitting TRBD2. V trimming: 2 bases; J trimming: 3 bases; junction bases outside the gene matches: 16. Germline CDR1 reads KGHSH; CDR2 reads LQKENI. This CDR3 has 19 residues. The CDR3 loop is CASSPTDLAGSLVEETQYF. In nucleotides, the CDR3 is TGTGCCAGCTCACCAACGGACCTAGCGGGAAGTTTAGTGGAAGAGACCCAGTACTTC.

This rearrangement joins TRBV6-5 to TRBJ2-5; 9 bases are a match to TRBD2. The V gene's germline CDR1 is MNHEY and CDR2 SVGAGI. The CDR3 consists of 16 residues. The ends lost 2 bases at V and 5 bases at J; junction bases unmatched: 9. CDR3 residues: CASSYGLGSGSETQYF. The CDR3 coding sequence is TGTGCCAGCAGTTACGGGTTGGGTAGCGGGAGTGAGACCCAGTACTTC.

This clone was seen a single time. The rearrangement uses TRBV28 and TRBJ2-7, with TRBD2 matching over 8 bases. This CDR3 is 13 amino acids long. Germline V CDR1 and CDR2: MDHEN, SYDVKM. J was trimmed by 9 bases and V by 7 bases; bases with no gene match: 11. The CDR3 here is CASITHAGGGQYF. The CDR3 DNA is TGTGCCAGCATCACCCATGCGGGGGGCGGGCAGTACTTC.

This chain uses TRBV7-3 with TRBJ2-2, with a tentative D call TRBD1 (5 bases). Germline CDR1 and CDR2: SGHTA and FQGTGA. CDR3 length equals 15 residues. V lost 5 bases to trimming and J lost 1 base, with 11 bases between them. In nucleotides, the CDR3 is TGTGCCAGCAGCCACCGCCAGGGGAACACCGGGGAGCTGTTTTTT. It specifies CASSHRQGNTGELFF. The full variable domain, rest sourced from reference TRBV7-3 and TRBJ2-2, is GAGVSQTPSNKVTEKGKYVELRCDPISGHTALYWYRQSLGQGPEFLIYFQGTGAADDSGLPNDRFFAVRPEGSVSTLKIQRTERGDSAVYLCASSHRQGNTGELFFGEGSRLTVL.

V gene TRBV10-3 combines with J gene TRBJ2-7; 8 nucleotides match TRBD1. V shed 1 base, J shed 4 bases, and the junction held 9 bases outside the gene matches. The length of the CDR3 is 16 residues. Germline CDR1 is ENHRY and CDR2 is SYGVKD. The CDR3 nucleotides are TGTGCCATCAGTGAGTTCCTAGGGACAGGATGGTACGAGCAGTACTTC. Protein: CAISEFLGTGWYEQYF.

This clone was detected a few times. The rearrangement links TRBV4-1 to TRBJ2-7; possible D gene TRBD1, 5 bases. CDR1 and CDR2 from the germline V gene are MGHRA and YSYEKL. V dropped 1 base and J dropped 5 bases, with 12 bases sitting between them. The CDR3 is 14 residues long. Written as DNA, the CDR3 is TGCGCCAGCAGCCAAGGCATTAGGGGCGACGAGCAGTACTTC. It is translated as CASSQGIRGDEQYF.

Points on this clone: Mismatch with germline at one junction end may stem from a read error. This sequence joins TRBV18 and TRBJ2-1; TRBD2 matches 11 bases. The CDR3 has 16 residues. Per germline, CDR1 KGHSH and CDR2 LQKENI. CDR3 in amino acids: CASSPLGTSGYNEQFF. Written as DNA, the CDR3 is TGTGCCAGCTCGCCACTCGGGACTAGCGGTTACAATGAGCAGTTCTTC. Drawing the rest from reference TRBV18 and TRBJ2-1, the complete variable domain is NAGVMQNPRHLVRRRGQEARLRCSPMKGHSHVYWYRQLPEEGLKFMVYLQKENIIDESGMPKERFSAEFPKEGPSILRIQQVVRGDSAAYFCASSPLGTSGYNEQFFGPGTRLTVL.

This clone was seen a few times. This chain's CDR3 is CASSRSGDTQYF. As DNA, the CDR3 is TGTGCCAGCAGCCGTTCAGGTGATACGCAGTATTTT. This chain links TRBV6-5 with TRBJ2-3; D gene unclear. CDR1 is MNHEY, CDR2 SVGAGI, per germline. CDR3 size: 12 residues. Trimming removed 6 bases from V and 6 bases from J, with 10 bases in between.

The V call is TRBV9, the J call TRBJ1-3; 9 bases match TRBD1. With 3 bases clipped from V and 4 bases from J, the junction kept 8 bases outside the gene matches. CDR1 is SGDLS and CDR2 is YYNGEE in the germline V gene. The CDR3 runs to 16 residues. CDR3 in amino acids: CASSEGTGTSGNTIYF. CDR3 bases: TGTGCCAGCAGCGAGGGGACAGGGACATCGGGAAACACCATATATTTT.

The J gene is TRBJ1-5, the V gene TRBV5-1; TRBD1 is a possible D gene (6 bases). The V and J ends lost 4 bases and 7 bases respectively, with 18 bases between them. CDR1 and CDR2 from the germline V gene are SGHRS and YFSETQ. The CDR3 covers 15 residues. CDR3 region: CASSLWTEGDQPQHF. CDR3 DNA: TGCGCCAGCAGCCTATGGACAGAGGGCGACCAGCCCCAGCATTTT.

This chain connects TRBV5-6 to TRBJ2-1; no clear D. Germline assignment: CDR1 SGHDT and CDR2 YYEEEE. The CDR3 is 17 amino acids. V dropped 0 bases and J dropped 3 bases, with 16 bases sitting between them. The CDR3 nucleotides read TGTGCCAGCAGCTTGGGTGGCTCTATATACAGCTACAATGAGCAGTTCTTC. It encodes CASSLGGSIYSYNEQFF.

V usage is TRBV4-2 and J usage is TRBJ2-7, with TRBD2 matching 9 bases. There are 17 residues in the CDR3. Looked up from germline, CDR1 is LGHNA and CDR2 is YNFKEQ. The junction had 7 bases not matched to a gene; V was cut back by 1 base and J by 0 bases. In nucleotides, the CDR3 is TGTGCCAGCAGCCAAGGGGTCAGCGGGAGGAGCTCCTACGAGCAGTACTTC. It specifies CASSQGVSGRSSYEQYF.

V and J are TRBV5-1 and TRBJ2-3; D is possibly TRBD1 (6 bases). Germline V CDR1 and CDR2: SGHRS, YFSETQ. The CDR3 totals 13 residues. Trimming took 4 bases from V and 6 from J, leaving 12 bases between them. CDR3 nucleotides: TGCGCCAGCAGCCGGGTGGGGGCTGATACGCAGTATTTT. Its translation is CASSRVGADTQYF. Based on the CDR3 plus reference TRBV5-1 and TRBJ2-3, the full variable domain is KAGVTQTPRYLIKTRGQQVTLSCSPISGHRSVSWYQQTPGQGLQFLFEYFSETQRNKGNFPGRFSGRQFSNSRSEMNVSTLELGDSALYLCASSRVGADTQYFGPGTRLTVL.

This chain connects TRBV4-1 to TRBJ1-1, with 7 bases lining up with TRBD1. The V segment lost 8 bases and the J segment 4 bases; nucleotides outside the gene matches: 16. The CDR3 sequence is 16 residues long. CDR1 and CDR2 from the germline V gene are MGHRA and YSYEKL. In nucleotides, the CDR3 is TGCGCCAGCTCTCCTGCCCGATTGACAGGGATCACTGAAGCTTTCTTT. Translation gives CASSPARLTGITEAFF.

This sequence joins TRBV19 and TRBJ2-2; TRBD1 agrees at 8 bases. V was clipped by 6 bases and J by 2 bases; unmatched bases: 11. There are 17 residues in the CDR3. Looked up from germline, CDR1 is LNHDA and CDR2 is SQIVND (reference sequence). The CDR3 reads CASRPGTGALNTGELFF. Written as DNA, the CDR3 is TGTGCCAGTAGACCCGGGACAGGAGCCCTTAACACCGGGGAGCTGTTTTTT.

This chain joins TRBV9 and TRBJ1-3; 9 bases fit TRBD1. The CDR3 loop spans 16 amino acids. V trimming: 4 bases; J trimming: 1 base; junction bases outside the gene matches: 6. In germline, CDR1 is SGDLS, CDR2 YYNGEE. This CDR3 is CASSPGQGASGNTIYF. CDR3 in DNA: TGTGCCAGCAGCCCGGGACAGGGCGCTTCTGGAAACACCATATATTTT.

This clone was observed a handful of times. The chain is built from TRBV19 and TRBJ2-1; no reliable D call. The CDR3 has 13 amino acids. Germline V gives CDR1 LNHDA, CDR2 SQIVND (reference sequence). Trimming left V 1 base short and J 9 bases short, with 10 bases between. The CDR3 spells CASSIVPPGEQFF. Written as DNA, the CDR3 is TGTGCCAGTAGTATAGTACCTCCCGGTGAGCAGTTCTTC.

This clone has just one count. The chain carries TRBV5-1 and TRBJ1-5, with 8 bases fitting TRBD1. The CDR3 is made up of 15 amino acids. The trim removed 5 bases at V and 3 bases at J, leaving 7 bases unmatched. CDR1 is SGHRS, CDR2 YFSETQ, per germline. The CDR3 loop reads CASRLGQGSNQPQHF. The CDR3 nucleotides are TGCGCCAGCAGACTTGGACAGGGATCCAATCAGCCCCAGCATTTT.

V and J are TRBV28 and TRBJ2-1; TRBD2 matches at 11 bases. The CDR3 covers 17 residues. V was clipped by 0 bases and J by 4 bases; unmatched bases: 5. CDR1 MDHEN and CDR2 SYDVKM come from the germline V gene. As DNA, the CDR3 is TGTGCCAGCAGTTTATGGGAGACTAGCGGGACGTACAATGAGCAGTTCTTC. Encoded protein: CASSLWETSGTYNEQFF. Variable domain in full (rest from reference TRBV28 and TRBJ2-1): DVKVTQSSRYLVKRTGEKVFLECVQDMDHENMFWYRQDPGLGLRLIYFSYDVKMKEKGDIPEGYSVSREKKERFSLILESASTNQTSMYLCASSLWETSGTYNEQFFGPGTRLTVL.

CDR3 region: CSVDYAMTSGRHNEQFF. DNA for the CDR3: TGCAGCGTTGACTACGCCATGACTAGCGGGAGACACAATGAGCAGTTCTTC. The gene calls are TRBV29-1 and TRBJ2-1; 12 bases are a match to TRBD2. This CDR3 has 17 residues. CDR1 is SQVTM, CDR2 ANQGSEA, per germline. Trimming took 3 bases from V and 5 from J; bases not matched to a gene: 11.

The chain combines TRBV6-6 with TRBJ2-3; D is possibly TRBD1 (7 bases). The CDR3 spans 14 residues. The ends were cut back, 6 bases at V and 5 bases at J, with 15 bases in the middle. Germline V gives CDR1 MNHNY, CDR2 SVGAGI (reference sequence). Here the CDR3 DNA reads TGTGCCAGCAGATCGACAGGGCGGGGAGATACGCAGTATTTT. This translates into CASRSTGRGDTQYF.